This T cell receptor beta chain is from a study of cytomegalovirus exposure and HLA in healthy donors. For the study at large: The 500 to 750 first-cohort repertoires and the approximately 110 validation repertoires shared the same platform, a later analysis reported.

On this clone: Its specificity is not known.

Profiled with immunoSEQ multiplex PCR; TCRdb holds only in-frame clones, not every one. The table has roughly 120,000 clones, about 82% seen once. The study, taken as a whole, reports: Rarity characterized most TCR sequences, yet some public TCRs appeared in many donors. The study designated about 160 TCR beta chains cytomegalovirus-associated.

The length of the CDR3 is 14 residues. The germline V and J ends were trimmed by 1 base and 2 bases, with 12 bases remaining between them. CDR1 and CDR2 from the germline V gene are GTSNPN and SVGIG (reference sequence). Sequenced input: PBMCs. The chain uses TRBV30 and TRBJ2-7; a possible D gene is TRBD2 (6 bases). The clonotype was recovered from a man between 18 and 29 years old in good health and CMV-seronegative. The CDR3 region is CAWSDGRRTYEQYF. Written as DNA, the CDR3 is TGTGCCTGGAGTGACGGGAGACGGACCTACGAGCAGTACTTC.